This section outlines one TCR beta chain sequence together with its context. The record originates from a study of CD8 T cells in Susac syndrome. Germline assignment: CDR1 GTSNPN and CDR2 SVGIG (reference sequence). V gave up 0 bases and J gave up 0 bases, with 5 bases separating them. This CDR3 comprises 13 residues. cDNA came from roughly 0.53 to 1 ug RNA primed by random hexamers. One entry per CDR3 protein results from TCRdb running MiXCR on the immunoSEQ multiplex PCR reads. The sample lists 60,000 to 75,000 distinct CDR3 sequences; 95% were seen once. What was sequenced was CD8+ T cells from PBMCs. The chain joins TRBV30 to TRBJ1-1; D remains unclear. The clonotype originates from a human donor in good health. CDR3 loop: CAWSVNMNTEAFF. CDR3 nucleotide sequence: TGTGCCTGGAGTGTAAACATGAACACTGAAGCTTTCTTT.